The 22 T cell receptor beta chains listed next were all sequenced from one sample in a study of monozygotic twins with inflammatory bowel disease. TCRdb re-called the 5' RACE reads, yielding one record per CDR3 amino acid sequence without DNA. This sample lists some 210,000 distinct CDR3 sequences; its ten largest clones have roughly 1.5%. Sequences were obtained from blood. Source of these receptors: a human donor with ulcerative colitis or Crohn's disease, or a healthy co-twin of an affected twin (not recorded which).

This chain connects TRBV5-5 to TRBJ1-2; TCRdb outputs TRBD1, but without DNA this stays unchecked. The V gene's germline CDR1 is SGHKS and CDR2 YYEKEE (reference sequence). The CDR3 consists of 15 residues. CDR3 sequence: CASRLAGTNNYGYTF.

This chain links TRBV29-1 with TRBJ1-5; lacking DNA, the TRBD1 call made by TCRdb goes unchecked. The CDR3 is made up of 12 amino acids. Germline values: CDR1 SQVTM, CDR2 ANQGSEA. CDR3 in amino acids: CSVGGTNQPQHF.

The chain has TRBV9 and TRBJ1-1; as DNA is missing, the TRBD1 call by TCRdb cannot be tested. This CDR3 has 18 residues. The germline CDR1 and CDR2 sequences are SGDLS and YYNGEE. CDR3 residues: CASSEDPRQTLQNTEAFF.

The chain employs TRBV20-1 and TRBJ1-1; TCRdb designates TRBD1, a call that cannot be tested without DNA. Per the germline V gene, CDR1 is DFQATT and CDR2 is SNEGSKA (reference sequence). The CDR3 length is 15 residues. CDR3 region: CSARGPSNLNTEAFF.

The chain employs TRBV20-1 and TRBJ1-1. The CDR3 runs to 13 residues. Germline loops: CDR1 DFQATT, CDR2 SNEGSKA (reference sequence). CDR3 in amino acids: CRAGSEGGTEAFF.

V gene TRBV20-1 combines with J gene TRBJ2-7; TCRdb's D call, TRBD1, is unchecked because there is no DNA. This CDR3 has 14 residues. Germline V gives CDR1 DFQATT, CDR2 SNEGSKA (reference sequence). CDR3: CSAGKAGASYEQYF.

The rearrangement uses TRBV25-1 and TRBJ2-1. CDR1 and CDR2 (germline): MGHDK, SYGVNS. CDR3 size: 13 residues. CDR3 sequence: CASSESQANEQFF.

The chain joins TRBV19 to TRBJ2-5. The CDR3 loop spans 15 amino acids. Germline V gene data show CDR1 as LNHDA and CDR2 as SQIVND (reference sequence). The CDR3 is CASSMKTSLGETQYF.

This chain links TRBV19 with TRBJ2-1. The CDR3 runs to 12 residues. From germline, CDR1 is LNHDA and CDR2 SQIVND (reference sequence). The CDR3 sequence: CASSIGRNEQFF.

This chain joins TRBV7-2 and TRBJ2-3; as DNA is missing, the TRBD2 call by TCRdb cannot be tested. Germline values: CDR1 SGHTA, CDR2 FQGNSA. The CDR3 loop spans 16 amino acids. The CDR3 here is CASSPYMRGATDTQYF.

The V call is TRBV2, the J call TRBJ1-6; TCRdb outputs TRBD1, but without DNA this stays unchecked. The CDR3 covers 13 residues. Germline V gene sequence: CDR1 SNHLY, CDR2 FYNNEI. The CDR3 here is CASRGGSNSPLHF.

The V and J genes are TRBV10-2 and TRBJ2-7. In germline, CDR1 is WSHSY, CDR2 SAAADI. The CDR3 has 15 residues. CDR3 sequence reads: CASSPTDGGKYEQYF.

The chain recombines TRBV2 with TRBJ2-2. This CDR3 is built from 14 residues. CDR1 is SNHLY and CDR2 is FYNNEI in the germline V gene. The CDR3 protein is CASRSEANTGELFF.

The chain combines TRBV7-9 with TRBJ2-5; TCRdb's D call of TRBD1 is untestable without DNA. Germline CDR1 reads SEHNR; CDR2 reads FQNEAQ (reference sequence). The CDR3 has 16 amino acids. The CDR3 sequence: CASSLGRTGVQETQYF.

The chain uses TRBV7-9 and TRBJ1-4. The CDR3 is made up of 13 amino acids. Germline V CDR1 and CDR2: SEHNR, FQNEAQ (reference sequence). The CDR3: CASSFGGTEKLFF.

The J gene is TRBJ1-2, the V gene TRBV6-5. The length of the CDR3 is 11 residues. Germline assignment: CDR1 MNHEY and CDR2 SVGAGI. CDR3 region: CASGLDYGYTF.

This CDR3 is CASSFSGGTDTQYF. The chain links TRBV5-1 to TRBJ2-3; TCRdb reports TRBD2, a call that lacks DNA to check it against. Germline V lookup: CDR1 SGHRS, CDR2 YFSETQ. The CDR3 runs to 14 residues.

The chain joins TRBV12-3 or TRBV12-4 to TRBJ1-1; TCRdb proposes TRBD1, but this gene call is untestable without DNA. The CDR3 extends over 15 amino acids. CDR3 amino acids: CASSPRTGQNTEAFF.

V gene TRBV12-3 or TRBV12-4 combines with J gene TRBJ2-2; TCRdb calls TRBD2, which cannot be checked without DNA. The CDR3 has 14 amino acids. The CDR3 loop is CASRTSAVTGELFF.

The rearrangement uses TRBV7-3 and TRBJ2-7; TCRdb selects TRBD1, and the lack of DNA leaves this call unchecked. Germline V gene sequence: CDR1 SGHTA, CDR2 FQGTGA. This CDR3 has 12 residues. CDR3 residues: CASSYPGQRQYF.

The chain combines TRBV7-2 with TRBJ1-4. The CDR3 is 14 residues long. Germline assignment: CDR1 SGHTA and CDR2 FQGNSA. CDR3 in amino acids: CASSPSTTNEKLFF.

The chain carries TRBV12-3 or TRBV12-4 and TRBJ2-2; TCRdb designates TRBD2, a call that cannot be tested without DNA. CDR3 length equals 15 residues. The CDR3 is CASSLSRARAGELFF.